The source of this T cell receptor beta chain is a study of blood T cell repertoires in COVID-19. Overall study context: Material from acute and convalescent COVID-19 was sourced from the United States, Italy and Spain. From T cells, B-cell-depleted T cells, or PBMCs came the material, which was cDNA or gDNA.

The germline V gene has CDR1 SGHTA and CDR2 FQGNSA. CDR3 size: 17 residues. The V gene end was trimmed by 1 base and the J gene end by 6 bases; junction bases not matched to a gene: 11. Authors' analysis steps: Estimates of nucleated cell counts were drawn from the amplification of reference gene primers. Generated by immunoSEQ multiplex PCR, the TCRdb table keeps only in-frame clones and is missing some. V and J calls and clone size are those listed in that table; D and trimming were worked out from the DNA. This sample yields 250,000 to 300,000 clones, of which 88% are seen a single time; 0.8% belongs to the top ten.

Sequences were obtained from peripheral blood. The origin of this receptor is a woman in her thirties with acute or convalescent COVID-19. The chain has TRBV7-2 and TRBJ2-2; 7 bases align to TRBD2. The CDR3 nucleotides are TGTGCCAGCAGCTTAGGGGGAGCGGGATTAGGCCCCGGGGAGCTGTTTTTT. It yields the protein CASSLGGAGLGPGELFF.